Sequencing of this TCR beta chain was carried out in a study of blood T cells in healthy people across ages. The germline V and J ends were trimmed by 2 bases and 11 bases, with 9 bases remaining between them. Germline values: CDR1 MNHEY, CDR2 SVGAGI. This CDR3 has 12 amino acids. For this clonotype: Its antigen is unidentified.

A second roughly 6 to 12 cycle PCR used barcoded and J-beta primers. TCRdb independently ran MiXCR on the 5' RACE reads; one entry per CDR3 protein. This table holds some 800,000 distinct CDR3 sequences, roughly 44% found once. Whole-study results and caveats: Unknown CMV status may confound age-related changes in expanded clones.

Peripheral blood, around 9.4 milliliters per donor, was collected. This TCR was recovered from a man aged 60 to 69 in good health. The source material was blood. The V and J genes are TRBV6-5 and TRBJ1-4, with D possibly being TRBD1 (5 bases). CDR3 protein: CASSYGGGKLFF. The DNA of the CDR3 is TGTGCCAGCAGTTACGGCGGGGGTAAACTGTTTTTT.